The 23 T cell receptor beta chains in this list originate from one sample, sequenced in a study of blood T cell repertoires in COVID-19. Sequencing was performed with immunoSEQ multiplex PCR; in TCRdb, only in-frame clones are kept and a portion is missing. Here the sample spans 210,000 or so clones, approximately 80% being singletons. Material: PBMCs or T cells enriched from blood (not recorded which). The receptors were gathered from a woman aged 40-49 years with acute COVID-19.

This clone has a handful of counts. V is TRBV6-5 and J is TRBJ1-5; TRBD1 aligns across 7 bases. Germline-derived CDR1 and CDR2 are MNHEY and SVGAGI. After removal of 6 bases from V and 3 bases from J, the junction contained 5 bases not matched to a gene. CDR3 length: 14 amino acids. CDR3 loop: CASSSDRTNQPQHF. CDR3 bases: TGTGCCAGCAGCTCGGACAGGACCAATCAGCCCCAGCATTTT.

The chain links TRBV19 to TRBJ1-4; 7 nucleotides line up with TRBD1. J was trimmed by 2 bases and V by 5 bases; bases with no gene match: 5. The CDR3 runs 15 residues. Germline V gene sequence: CDR1 LNHDA, CDR2 SQIVND (reference sequence). This CDR3 is CASSDGTATNEKLFF. CDR3 nucleotide sequence: TGTGCCAGTAGTGACGGGACAGCGACTAATGAAAAACTGTTTTTT. Filled out from reference TRBV19 and TRBJ1-4, the complete variable domain reads DGGITQSPKYLFRKEGQNVTLSCEQNLNHDAMYWYRQDPGQGLRLIYYSQIVNDFQKGDIAEGYSVSREKKESFPLTVTSAQKNPTAFYLCASSDGTATNEKLFFGSGTQLSVL.

The chain employs TRBV14 and TRBJ1-4; D gene unclear. CDR3 length: 14 residues. Trimming removed 4 bases at V and 7 bases at J, with 13 bases between. Germline CDR1 reads SGHDN; CDR2 reads FVKESK. The CDR3 bases are TGTGCCAGCAGCCGGGAGCTGAGGGCTGAAAAACTGTTTTTT. Amino acids: CASSRELRAEKLFF.

This chain connects TRBV6-6 to TRBJ2-1, with 10 bases that match TRBD2. The CDR3 is 15 amino acids. The V gene's germline CDR1 is MNHNY and CDR2 SVGAGI (reference sequence). J was trimmed by 5 bases and V by 6 bases; bases with no gene match: 7. As DNA, the CDR3 is TGTGCCAGCAGCCCCGGGACTAGCGTGAACAATGAGCAGTTCTTC. Amino acids: CASSPGTSVNNEQFF.

This clone has only one observation. V is TRBV7-9 and J is TRBJ1-3; D call uncertain. From germline, CDR1 is SEHNR and CDR2 FQNEAQ (reference sequence). This CDR3 region has 13 residues. The germline V and J ends were trimmed by 1 base and 4 bases, with 5 bases remaining between them. The CDR3 nucleotides are TGTGCCAGCAGCTTAGGGCACGGAAACACCATATATTTT. Translated, it gives CASSLGHGNTIYF.

The chain carries TRBV6-5 and TRBJ1-2; D not resolved. The V gene's germline CDR1 is MNHEY and CDR2 SVGAGI. This CDR3 region has 13 residues. Trimming left V 8 bases short and J 4 bases short, with 14 bases between. This CDR3 is CASLSFTSYGYTF. CDR3 coding DNA: TGTGCCAGCTTGTCCTTCACGAGCTATGGCTACACCTTC.

V usage is TRBV3-1 (or the pseudogene TRBV3-2) and J usage is TRBJ2-1; no reliable D call. This CDR3 is 15 amino acids long. Between the trimmed V and J ends, which lost 4 bases and 8 bases, there was a span of 18 bases. Germline assignment: CDR1 LGHDT and CDR2 YNNKEL (reference sequence). The CDR3 nucleotides read TGTGCCAGCAGCCCTACGGTGAGGAGCAACGATGAGCAGTTCTTC. Translated: CASSPTVRSNDEQFF.

This chain joins TRBV7-2 and TRBJ2-1; a weak D match, TRBD2 (6 bases). The germline V gene encodes CDR1 SGHTA and CDR2 FQGNSA. Trimming removed 2 bases at V and 9 bases at J, with 8 bases between. The CDR3 loop spans 12 amino acids. The CDR3 protein is CASSLTGLEQFF. In nucleotides, the CDR3 is TGTGCCAGCAGCTTAACGGGACTTGAGCAGTTCTTC.

The rearrangement links TRBV6-1 to TRBJ2-7; 7 bases align to TRBD2. This CDR3 is 15 amino acids long. Germline lookup yields CDR1 MNHNS and CDR2 SASEGT. The ends lost 0 bases at V and 2 bases at J; junction bases unmatched: 4. For the CDR3, the DNA is TGTGCCAGCAGTGAAGCGGGTAGCGGGCCCTACGAGCAGTACTTC. This translates into CASSEAGSGPYEQYF.

The chain is built from TRBV10-2 and TRBJ2-1; 11 nucleotides agree with TRBD2. Per the germline V gene, CDR1 is WSHSY and CDR2 is SAAADI. This CDR3 spans 16 amino acids. J gave up 5 bases and V 3 bases, and 6 bases lay outside the gene matches. The CDR3 here is CASSDSPLAGDNEQFF. The CDR3 DNA follows: TGCGCCAGCAGTGACTCCCCACTAGCGGGGGACAATGAGCAGTTCTTC.

CDR3 DNA: TGTGCCTGGAGTGTTCCCGGGACTAGCGGGAGGGAGCAGTACTTC. This encodes CAWSVPGTSGREQYF. This chain uses TRBV30 with TRBJ2-7; 15 bases match TRBD2. The CDR3 extends over 15 amino acids. The germline V gene encodes CDR1 GTSNPN and CDR2 SVGIG (reference sequence). The J segment lost 7 bases and the V segment lost 0 bases, leaving 4 bases of the junction unmatched.

This chain links TRBV2 with TRBJ1-1, with D possibly TRBD1 on 5 matching bases. The CDR3 spans 13 residues. V was pared by 7 bases and J by 2 bases, with 11 bases between. Germline CDR1 reads SNHLY; CDR2 reads FYNNEI. In DNA form, the CDR3 reads TGTGCCAGCATGACAGACCCAAACACTGAAGCTTTCTTT. This codes for CASMTDPNTEAFF.

The gene calls are TRBV6-5 and TRBJ1-1, with D unclear. Germline V gene lookup returns CDR1 MNHEY and CDR2 SVGAGI. V was pared by 8 bases and J by 2 bases, with 12 bases between. CDR3 length: 13 residues. CDR3: CASAYRSNTEAFF. The CDR3 DNA reads TGTGCCAGCGCCTACCGATCTAACACTGAAGCTTTCTTT.

The chain employs TRBV15 and TRBJ2-5; the D is unclear. Trimming removed 3 bases from V and 0 bases from J, with 8 bases in between. This CDR3 has 14 residues. CDR1 and CDR2 (germline): LNHNV, YYDKDF (reference sequence). This chain's CDR3 is CATSRPGYQETQYF. CDR3 bases: TGTGCCACCAGCAGGCCGGGTTACCAAGAGACCCAGTACTTC. The full variable domain, completed using reference TRBV15 and TRBJ2-5, is DAMVIQNPRYQVTQFGKPVTLSCSQTLNHNVMYWYQQKSSQAPKLLFHYYDKDFNNEADTPDNFQSRRPNTSFCFLDIRSPGLGDTAMYLCATSRPGYQETQYFGPGTRLLVL.

The chain carries TRBV18 and TRBJ2-3; possibly TRBD2 for D (7 bases). CDR1 is KGHSH, CDR2 LQKENI, per germline. V lost 8 bases, J lost 1 base, and 13 bases lay in between. This CDR3 is 14 amino acids long. In DNA, the CDR3 is TGTGCCAGCACGAGGGGGGGTGGCACAGATACGCAGTATTTT. Its translation: CASTRGGGTDTQYF.

The J gene is TRBJ2-3, the V gene TRBV6-1; TRBD1 matches 10 bases. The CDR3 is 15 residues long. Trimming cost V 1 base and J 4 bases; bases outside gene matches: 2. The V gene's germline CDR1 is MNHNS and CDR2 SASEGT. CDR3 sequence: CASSEGQGAADTQYF. In nucleotides, the CDR3 is TGTGCCAGCAGTGAAGGACAGGGGGCCGCAGATACGCAGTATTTT.

The chain recombines TRBV7-2 with TRBJ1-6; D is perhaps TRBD1 (5 bases). CDR1 is SGHTA, CDR2 FQGNSA, per germline. The CDR3 runs 15 residues. V was pared by 1 base and J by 7 bases, with 11 bases between. The CDR3 reads CASSLDGRANSPLHF. CDR3 sequence (DNA): TGTGCCAGCAGCTTAGATGGCAGGGCCAATTCACCCCTCCACTTT.

The rearrangement uses TRBV5-1 and TRBJ1-1; 9 bases line up with TRBD1. CDR3 length: 15 residues. V dropped 1 base and J dropped 6; count of bases not matched to a gene: 7. Germline V lookup: CDR1 SGHRS, CDR2 YFSETQ. As DNA, the CDR3 is TGCGCCAGCAGCTTGAGACAGGGGGAAATCGCTGAAGCTTTCTTT. Amino acids: CASSLRQGEIAEAFF.

The sample holds one count of this clone. In DNA form, the CDR3 reads TGTGCCAGCAGCCAAGATTCACTAGCAGTCGATGAGCAGTTCTTC. This sequence encodes CASSQDSLAVDEQFF. This rearrangement joins TRBV3-1 (or the pseudogene TRBV3-2) to TRBJ2-1; D may be TRBD2 (6 bases). The ends were cut back, 0 bases at V and 8 bases at J, with 14 bases in the middle. Germline CDR1 is LGHDT and CDR2 is YNNKEL (reference sequence). The CDR3 sequence is 15 residues long.

The chain is built from TRBV7-2 and TRBJ2-5; 8 nucleotides agree with TRBD2. Germline V gives CDR1 SGHTA, CDR2 FQGNSA. The J segment lost 4 bases and the V segment lost 6 bases, leaving 10 bases of the junction unmatched. The CDR3 extends over 15 amino acids. CDR3 protein: CASRPLAGGGETQYF. In DNA form, the CDR3 reads TGTGCCAGCAGGCCATTGGCGGGGGGCGGAGAGACCCAGTACTTC.

The V gene is TRBV25-1, the J gene TRBJ1-4; no clear D gene. Germline assignment: CDR1 MGHDK and CDR2 SYGVNS. The ends were cut back, 2 bases at V and 4 bases at J, with 8 bases in the middle. This CDR3 is 14 amino acids long. CDR3 nucleotide sequence: TGTGCCAGCAGTGAACCGACGGGTAATGAAAAACTGTTTTTT. It encodes CASSEPTGNEKLFF.

V and J are TRBV7-6 and TRBJ1-1; tentatively, D is TRBD1 (5 bases). The CDR3 spans 14 residues. V was cut by 1 base and J by 1 base, with 7 bases left in between. Germline V CDR1 and CDR2: SGHVS, FNYEAQ. CDR3 sequence reads: CASSLGGGNTEAFF. CDR3 coding DNA: TGTGCCAGCAGCTTAGGGGGCGGGAACACTGAAGCTTTCTTT. Looking up the rest from reference TRBV7-6 and TRBJ1-1 gives the full variable domain: GAGVSQSPRYKVTKRGQDVALRCDPISGHVSLYWYRQALGQGPEFLTYFNYEAQQDKSGLPNDRFSAERPEGSISTLTIQRTEQRDSAMYRCASSLGGGNTEAFFGQGTRLTVV.

In DNA form, the CDR3 reads TGCGCCAGCAGTGAGTCGACTCGGGAGCGGGGGGCCTACCAAGAGACCCAGTACTTC. Its protein product is CASSESTRERGAYQETQYF. This sequence joins TRBV10-2 and TRBJ2-5; 9 bases fit TRBD2. The CDR3 runs 19 residues. Germline V gene lookup returns CDR1 WSHSY and CDR2 SAAADI. Trimming at V came to 0 bases and at J to 0 bases, leaving 11 bases not matched to a gene.